This TCR beta chain stems from a study of shared clonotypes between healthy human individuals. At the level of the study: A couple of women and a few men aged 18 to 49 served as donors.

The data were produced by immunoSEQ multiplex PCR, yet TCRdb's version contains in-frame clones alone and is incomplete. The profile shows 550,000 to 800,000 clones, roughly 70% of them singletons. The study, taken as a whole, reports: Clonotype sharing among donors, it was expected, would be affected by sequencing depth. It was the non-shared clonotypes that had lower generation probabilities than clonotypes shared by all four donors. Across a handful of donors, naive CD4 shared around 5.1%, naive CD8 about 3.2%, memory CD4 more than 2%, memory CD8 about 0.4%.

This clone was seen more than once but under ten times. Its target is unknown. Trimming took 5 bases from V and 10 from J, leaving 21 bases between them. The CDR3 has 15 amino acids. In germline, CDR1 is SGHTA, CDR2 FQGNSA. This chain links TRBV7-2 with TRBJ2-1; no firm D call. Sequenced: memory CD4+ T cells sorted from blood. The sample's subset: CD45RA-negative fraction. The sequence was obtained from a woman in her 30s in good health. The CDR3 here is CASSQVTLWVKEQFF. In nucleotides, the CDR3 is TGTGCCAGCAGCCAGGTGACACTATGGGTGAAGGAGCAGTTCTTC.